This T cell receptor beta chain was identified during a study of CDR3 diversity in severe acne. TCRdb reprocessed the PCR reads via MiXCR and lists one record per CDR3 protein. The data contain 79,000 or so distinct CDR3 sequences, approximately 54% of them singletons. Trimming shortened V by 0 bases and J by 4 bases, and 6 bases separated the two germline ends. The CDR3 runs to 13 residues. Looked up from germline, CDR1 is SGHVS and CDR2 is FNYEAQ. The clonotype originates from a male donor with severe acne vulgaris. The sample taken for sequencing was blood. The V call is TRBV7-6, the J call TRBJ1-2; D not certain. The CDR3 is CASSLAGSYGYTF. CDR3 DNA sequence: TGTGCCAGCAGCTTAGCAGGGAGCTATGGCTACACCTTC.